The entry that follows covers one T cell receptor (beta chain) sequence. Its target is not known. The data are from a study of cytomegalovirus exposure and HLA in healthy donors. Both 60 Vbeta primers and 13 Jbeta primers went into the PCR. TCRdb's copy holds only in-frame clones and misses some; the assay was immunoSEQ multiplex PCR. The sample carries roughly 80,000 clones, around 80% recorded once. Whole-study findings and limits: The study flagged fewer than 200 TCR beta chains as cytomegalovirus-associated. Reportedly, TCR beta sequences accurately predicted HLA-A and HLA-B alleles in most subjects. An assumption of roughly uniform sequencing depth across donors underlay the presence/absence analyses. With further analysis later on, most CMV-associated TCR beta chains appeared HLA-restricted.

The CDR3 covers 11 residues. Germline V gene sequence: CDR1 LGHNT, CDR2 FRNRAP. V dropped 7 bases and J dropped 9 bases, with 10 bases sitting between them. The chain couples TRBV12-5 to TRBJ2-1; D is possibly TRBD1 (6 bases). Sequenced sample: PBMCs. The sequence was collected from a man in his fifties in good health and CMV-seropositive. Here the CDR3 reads CASVSGAEQFF. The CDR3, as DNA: TGTGCTAGTGTCTCAGGGGCTGAGCAGTTCTTC.